These 3 T cell receptor beta chains originate from one sample sequenced in a study of sequential checkpoint blockade in melanoma. Treatment defined: randomized to nivolumab then ipilimumab (arm A) or the reverse (arm B). This table comes from immunoSEQ multiplex PCR, and its TCRdb copy is limited to in-frame clones, with some not included. The sample has about 22,000 clones; 55% to 70% are singletons. Specimen: CD8+ T cells sorted from blood (inferred from file names), collected from a patient given nivolumab and ipilimumab in sequence. These receptors all come from a human donor with melanoma.

This sequence joins TRBV7-3 and TRBJ2-2; D gene uncertain. Germline V gene sequence: CDR1 SGHTA, CDR2 FQGTGA. V shed 0 bases and J shed 6 bases, with 5 bases lying between them. There are 13 residues in the CDR3. CDR3 DNA sequence: TGTGCCAGCAGCTTAACGCAGGCCGGGGAGCTGTTTTTT. Protein: CASSLTQAGELFF.

On this clone: At one boundary the junction diverges from the germline segment, which might be a read error. The gene calls are TRBV10-3 and TRBJ1-1; D is ambiguous. Per the germline V gene, CDR1 is ENHRY and CDR2 is SYGVKD. The CDR3 extends over 13 amino acids. CDR3 loop: CASSEYRVRVAFF. CDR3 DNA sequence: TGTGCCAGCAGTGAATATCGGGTACGGGTAGCTTTCTTT.

V is TRBV5-4 and J is TRBJ2-7, with D tentatively TRBD1 (6 bases). Trimming removed 4 bases from V and 3 bases from J, with 11 bases in between. CDR1 and CDR2 (germline): SGHNT, YYREEE (reference sequence). CDR3 size: 13 residues. CDR3 nucleotide sequence: TGTGCCAGCAGCCAAGAACAGGGCTACGAGCAGTACTTC. This gives the protein CASSQEQGYEQYF.